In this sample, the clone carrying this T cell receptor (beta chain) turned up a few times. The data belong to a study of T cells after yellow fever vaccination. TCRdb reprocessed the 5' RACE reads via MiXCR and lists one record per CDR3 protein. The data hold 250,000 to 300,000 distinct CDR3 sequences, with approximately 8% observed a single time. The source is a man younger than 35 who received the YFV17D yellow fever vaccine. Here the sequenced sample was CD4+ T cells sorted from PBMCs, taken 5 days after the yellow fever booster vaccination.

The CDR3 here is CASSGWELGQGETQYF. CDR3 DNA sequence: TGTGCCAGCAGCGGATGGGAGTTGGGGCAAGGAGAGACCCAGTACTTC. V is TRBV9 and J is TRBJ2-5, with D perhaps matching TRBD1 or TRBD2 (5 bases each). Trimming pared 3 bases from V and 4 bases from J, leaving 19 bases between. CDR1 is SGDLS, CDR2 YYNGEE, per germline. This CDR3 contains 16 residues.